This T cell receptor beta chain is drawn from a study of cytomegalovirus exposure and HLA in healthy donors. General observations from the study: Specific recognition of CMV antigens was confirmed in vitro for a few chains (all CMV-associated). Some segments of the V type, notably TRBV6-2 and TRBV6-3, were excluded as indistinguishable.

Researchers ran the PCR with 60 Vbeta and 13 Jbeta primers. TCRdb's table, derived via immunoSEQ multiplex PCR, lists solely in-frame clones and lacks some. The profile shows some 100,000 clones, about 70% of them singletons. The CDR3 length is 14 residues. Germline assignment: CDR1 SGHDT and CDR2 YYEEEE. Trimming at V came to 2 bases and at J to 4 bases, leaving 2 bases not matched to a gene. This clone was seen a single time. Antigen specificity is unknown. V and J are TRBV5-6 and TRBJ1-2, with 10 bases matching TRBD1. The TCR was taken from a young woman in good health and CMV-seropositive. Sequenced material: PBMCs. The CDR3 loop is CASSLRTGGYGYTF. DNA for the CDR3: TGTGCCAGCAGCTTAAGGACAGGGGGCTATGGCTACACCTTC.